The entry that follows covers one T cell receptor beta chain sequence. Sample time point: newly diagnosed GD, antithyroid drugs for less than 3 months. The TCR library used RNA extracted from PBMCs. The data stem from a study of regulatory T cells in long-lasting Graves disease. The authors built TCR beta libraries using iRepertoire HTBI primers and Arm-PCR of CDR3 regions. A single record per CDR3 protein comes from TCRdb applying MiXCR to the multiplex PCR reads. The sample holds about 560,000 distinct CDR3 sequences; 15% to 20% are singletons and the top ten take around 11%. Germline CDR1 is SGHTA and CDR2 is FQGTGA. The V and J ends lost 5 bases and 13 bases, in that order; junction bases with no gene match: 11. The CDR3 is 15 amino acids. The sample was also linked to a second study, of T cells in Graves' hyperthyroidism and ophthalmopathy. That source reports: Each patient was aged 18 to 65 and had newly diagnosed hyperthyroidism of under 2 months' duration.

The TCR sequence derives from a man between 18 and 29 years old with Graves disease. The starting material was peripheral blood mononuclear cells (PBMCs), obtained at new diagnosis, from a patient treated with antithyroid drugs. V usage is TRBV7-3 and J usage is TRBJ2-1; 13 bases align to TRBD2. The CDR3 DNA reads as TGTGCCAGCAGCCTGATGGCCGGGACTAGCGGGAATCAGTTCTTC. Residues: CASSLMAGTSGNQFF.